A selection of T cell receptor beta chains follows, all from one sample in a study of T cell responses to AZD1222 COVID-19 vaccine. TCRdb's copy holds only in-frame clones and misses some; the assay was immunoSEQ multiplex PCR. Of some 94,000 clones listed, roughly 90% are singletons. The sample was peripheral blood, taken 28 days after the second AZD1222 dose. The receptors derive from an adult who received the AZD1222 COVID-19 vaccine. Each CDR3 is given with its conserved first and last residue. D genes are given only for firm matches. For some rows the clone size is stated as once, few or many, or as a class when expanded; others skip it.

>TRBJ2-6|15|NA|NA|TRBV4-1
CASSPGVSGANVLTF
TGCGCCAGCAGCCCAGGGGTCTCTGGGGCCAACGTCCTGACTTTC
>TRBJ1-1|13|NA|NA|TRBV7-9
CASSLQGATEAFF
TGTGCCAGCAGCTTACAGGGAGCCACTGAAGCTTTCTTT
>TRBJ1-1|14|NA|NA|TRBV28
CASSPGTLNTEAFF
TGTGCCAGCAGTCCCGGGACACTGAACACTGAAGCTTTCTTT
>TRBJ2-1|15|NA|NA|TRBV7-2
CASTPNRGFLNEQFF
TGTGCCAGCACCCCTAACCGGGGGTTCTTGAATGAGCAGTTCTTC
>TRBJ1-6|13|NA|NA|TRBV5-6
CASSLFRDSPLHF
TGTGCCAGCAGCTTGTTCCGGGATTCACCCCTCCACTTT
>TRBJ2-7|13|NA|NA|TRBV28
CASSGGRFREQYF
TGTGCCAGCAGTGGGGGGAGGTTTCGCGAGCAGTACTTC
>TRBJ2-2|12|TRBD2|NA|TRBV24-1
CATGRETGELFF
TGTGCCACCGGGAGGGAGACCGGGGAGCTGTTTTTT
>TRBJ2-3|13|NA|once|TRBV4-3
CASSQDWTDTQYF
TGCGCCAGCAGCCAAGATTGGACAGATACGCAGTATTTT
>TRBJ1-5|15|NA|NA|TRBV15
CATSRDRGVNQPQHF
TGTGCCACCAGCAGAGACCGGGGAGTTAATCAGCCCCAGCATTTT
>TRBJ2-5|15|NA|once|TRBV25-1
CASSDPGGTQETQYF
TGTGCCAGCAGTGACCCCGGCGGGACCCAAGAGACCCAGTACTTC
>TRBJ2-2|15|NA|NA|TRBV7-9
CASSLVTYPTGELFF
TGTGCCAGCAGCTTAGTTACGTATCCCACCGGGGAGCTGTTTTTT
>TRBJ1-5|16|TRBD1|NA|TRBV19
CASRSPGPQGGQPQHF
TGTGCCAGTAGATCCCCGGGACCCCAGGGGGGTCAGCCCCAGCATTTT
>TRBJ2-5|14|TRBD2|NA|TRBV4-2
CASSQGGGQETQYF
TGTGCCAGCAGCCAAGGGGGGGGTCAAGAGACCCAGTACTTC
>TRBJ2-3|14|NA|NA|TRBV7-2
CASSSPGLPDTQYF
TGTGCCAGCAGCTCCCCAGGGTTGCCAGATACGCAGTATTTT
>TRBJ1-2|13|NA|NA|TRBV5-6
CASSLGQHYGYTF
TGTGCCAGCAGCTTGGGGCAGCACTATGGCTACACCTTC
>TRBJ1-5|14|TRBD1|NA|TRBV6-6
CASTDRGGNQPQHF
TGTGCCAGCACCGACAGGGGTGGCAATCAGCCCCAGCATTTT
>TRBJ1-2|12|TRBD1|NA|TRBV7-2
CAYTRGQYGYTF
TGTGCCTACACCCGGGGACAGTATGGCTACACCTTC
>TRBJ2-1|14|TRBD1|NA|TRBV5-1
CASSPRQGRNEQFF
TGCGCCAGCAGCCCGAGACAGGGTAGAAATGAGCAGTTCTTC
>TRBJ2-7|15|NA|NA|TRBV9
CASSVGSNPSYEQYF
TGTGCCAGCAGCGTAGGGTCTAACCCTTCCTACGAGCAGTACTTC
>TRBJ2-1|15|TRBD2|NA|TRBV6-5
CATSFGAGGYNEQFF
TGTGCCACCAGCTTTGGAGCGGGGGGTTACAATGAGCAGTTCTTC
>TRBJ2-5|14|TRBD2|once|TRBV29-1
CSGVERGGEETQYF
TGCAGCGGGGTTGAGCGGGGCGGGGAGGAGACCCAGTACTTC
>TRBJ2-3|17|TRBD1|few|TRBV7-3
CASSLRQGAIDTDTQYF
TGTGCCAGCAGCTTACGACAGGGGGCGATAGACACAGATACGCAGTATTTT
>TRBJ2-5|15|NA|NA|TRBV10-3
CAISEPGQHQETQYF
TGTGCCATCAGTGAACCGGGGCAACACCAAGAGACCCAGTACTTC
>TRBJ2-4|16|NA|NA|TRBV23-1
CASSQGKGGVGNIQYF
TGCGCCAGCAGTCAGGGAAAAGGGGGGGTTGGGAACATTCAGTACTTC
>TRBJ2-6|16|TRBD2|NA|TRBV19
CASRGLAGAGANVLTF
TGTGCCAGTAGGGGCCTAGCGGGGGCTGGGGCCAACGTCCTGACTTTC
>TRBJ1-4|14|TRBD1|NA|TRBV5-1
CASSITGANEKLFF
TGCGCCAGCAGCATCACAGGGGCTAATGAAAAACTGTTTTTT
>TRBJ1-4|15|NA|NA|TRBV21-1
CASSPPGGGGEKLFF
TGTGCCAGCAGCCCCCCGGGTGGGGGGGGTGAAAAACTGTTTTTT
>TRBJ1-1|15|TRBD1|NA|TRBV10-1
CASSGRQGLCTEAFF
TGCGCCAGCAGTGGTCGACAGGGGCTCTGCACTGAAGCTTTCTTT
>TRBJ2-3|13|NA|NA|TRBV7-9
CATQGKFTDTQYF
TGTGCCACGCAAGGGAAATTCACAGATACGCAGTATTTT
>TRBJ2-6|15|NA|NA|TRBV9
CASSARRAGANVLTF
TGTGCCAGCAGCGCCCGGCGGGCTGGGGCCAACGTCCTGACTTTC
>TRBJ1-1|14|NA|few|TRBV7-9
CASSSSWGVTEAFF
TGTGCCAGCAGCTCCTCCTGGGGGGTCACTGAAGCTTTCTTT
>TRBJ2-1|18|TRBD1|few|TRBV27
CASSLGTGGYSSYNEQFF
TGTGCCAGCAGTTTGGGGACAGGGGGGTATAGCTCCTACAATGAGCAGTTCTTC
>TRBJ2-7|14|NA|NA|TRBV10-3
CAISEMGTSYEQYF
TGTGCCATCAGTGAAATGGGGACCTCCTACGAGCAGTACTTC
>TRBJ1-1|13|NA|NA|TRBV7-9
CASSLLSHTEAFF
TGTGCCAGCAGCTTACTTTCCCATACTGAAGCTTTCTTT
>TRBJ1-4|16|NA|NA|TRBV5-1
CASSLGVGSTNEKLFF
TGCGCCAGCAGCTTGGGGGTTGGGTCAACTAATGAAAAACTGTTTTTT
>TRBJ1-1|14|TRBD1|NA|TRBV5-5
CASSLPGQYTEAFF
TGTGCCAGCAGCCTACCGGGACAGTACACTGAAGCTTTCTTT
>TRBJ2-2|15|TRBD1|NA|TRBV19
CASRVDRADTGELFF
TGTGCCAGTAGGGTGGACAGGGCGGACACCGGGGAGCTGTTTTTT
>TRBJ2-7|18|TRBD1|few|TRBV7-9
CASSLGGSDRDVTYEQYF
TGTGCCAGCAGCTTAGGGGGGTCCGACAGGGATGTCACCTACGAGCAGTACTTC
>TRBJ1-2|15|TRBD1|NA|TRBV11-2
CASSEGTGGAYGYTF
TGTGCCAGCAGCGAAGGGACAGGGGGAGCCTATGGCTACACCTTC
>TRBJ2-7|13|NA|NA|TRBV10-3
CAITAEPPYEQYF
TGTGCCATCACCGCGGAACCGCCCTACGAGCAGTACTTC
>TRBJ2-3|14|TRBD2|NA|TRBV25-1
CASSVAGGTDTQYF
TGTGCCAGCAGTGTAGCGGGGGGCACAGATACGCAGTATTTT
>TRBJ2-7|12|NA|few|TRBV13
CASSVGVYEQYF
TGTGCCAGCAGCGTGGGGGTTTACGAGCAGTACTTC
>TRBJ2-1|15|NA|NA|TRBV7-2
CASSLSTAYNEEQFF
TGTGCCAGCAGCTTAAGCACCGCCTACAATGAAGAGCAGTTCTTC
>TRBJ2-2|14|TRBD2|NA|TRBV3-1/TRBV3-2
CASSLRGVTGELFF
TGTGCCAGCAGCCTCCGGGGGGTGACCGGGGAGCTGTTTTTT
>TRBJ2-3|16|NA|NA|TRBV19
CASSINFVEGRDTQYF
TGTGCCAGTAGTATAAATTTCGTGGAGGGAAGGGATACGCAGTATTTT
>TRBJ2-6|16|NA|NA|TRBV5-1
CASSLSAGGGANVLTF
TGCGCCAGCAGCTTATCGGCGGGTGGTGGGGCCAACGTCCTGACTTTC
>TRBJ1-5|15|NA|NA|TRBV21-1
CASSKLGGGEQPQHF
TGTGCCAGCAGCAAACTCGGGGGGGGTGAACAGCCCCAGCATTTT
>TRBJ2-5|15|TRBD1|NA|TRBV3-1/TRBV3-2
CASSQGGQGRETQYF
TGTGCCAGCAGCCAGGGGGGACAGGGGCGGGAGACCCAGTACTTC
>TRBJ2-3|11|NA|once|TRBV29-1
CSVAFRDTQYF
TGCAGCGTTGCATTCCGGGATACGCAGTATTTT
>TRBJ2-3|14|NA|NA|TRBV11-3
CASSLADSTDTQYF
TGTGCCAGCAGCTTAGCTGACTCCACAGATACGCAGTATTTT
>TRBJ1-5|14|TRBD1|NA|TRBV2
CASSTQGANQPQHF
TGTGCCAGCAGTACACAGGGGGCAAATCAGCCCCAGCATTTT
>TRBJ1-4|16|NA|NA|TRBV7-9
CASSFRGGKTNEKLFF
TGTGCCAGCAGCTTCCGAGGGGGGAAAACTAATGAAAAACTGTTTTTT
>TRBJ2-3|15|TRBD1|NA|TRBV9
CASSARGLSTDTQYF
TGTGCCAGCAGCGCCAGGGGGCTCAGCACAGATACGCAGTATTTT
>TRBJ1-1|14|NA|once|TRBV30
CAWSVRWQNTEAFF
TGTGCCTGGAGTGTTCGTTGGCAGAACACTGAAGCTTTCTTT
>TRBJ2-1|14|TRBD2|NA|TRBV7-7
CASSSLGTTGEQFF
TGTGCTAGCAGCTCTCTCGGGACTACCGGAGAGCAGTTCTTC
>TRBJ2-5|11|TRBD1|NA|TRBV6-5
CASDREETQYF
TGTGCCAGCGACAGGGAAGAGACCCAGTACTTC
>TRBJ1-2|16|NA|NA|TRBV3-1/TRBV3-2
CASSQEWATGLMGYTF
TGTGCCAGCAGCCAAGAATGGGCGACAGGTCTAATGGGCTACACCTTC
>TRBJ1-2|14|NA|NA|TRBV11-2
CASSLAWKMKGYTF
TGTGCCAGCAGCTTAGCCTGGAAAATGAAGGGCTACACCTTC